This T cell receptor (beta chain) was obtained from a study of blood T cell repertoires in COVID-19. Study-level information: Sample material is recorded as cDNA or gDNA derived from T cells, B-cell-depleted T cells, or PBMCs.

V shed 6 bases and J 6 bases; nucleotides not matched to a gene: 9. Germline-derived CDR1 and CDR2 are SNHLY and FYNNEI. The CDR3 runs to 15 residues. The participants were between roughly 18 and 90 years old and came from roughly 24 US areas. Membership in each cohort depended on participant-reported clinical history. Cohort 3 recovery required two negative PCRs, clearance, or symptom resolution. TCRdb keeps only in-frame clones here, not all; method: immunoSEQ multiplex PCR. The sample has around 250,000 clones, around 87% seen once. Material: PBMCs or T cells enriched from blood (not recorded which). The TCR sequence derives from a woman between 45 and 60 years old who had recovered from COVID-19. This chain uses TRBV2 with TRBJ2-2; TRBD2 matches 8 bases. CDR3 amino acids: CASREGTSYSGELFF. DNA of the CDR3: TGTGCCAGCAGGGAGGGGACTAGTTATTCCGGGGAGCTGTTTTTT.